Reported below is one TCR beta chain. Antigen: not known. Both 60 Vbeta primers and 13 Jbeta primers went into the PCR. Some clones are missing from TCRdb's copy, which holds only in-frame ones; the method was immunoSEQ multiplex PCR. The table lists 150,000 to 200,000 clones. CDR1 is SGHAT and CDR2 is FQNNGV in the germline V gene. Unmatched junction bases numbered 10, after V lost 1 base and J lost 0 bases. The CDR3 runs to 18 residues. Each donor was healthy, and each was a bone marrow donor. The data are from a study of cytomegalovirus exposure and HLA in healthy donors. Study-wide results and caveats: One cluster of highly shared sequence variants probably arose as a sequencing artifact.

The chain couples TRBV11-2 to TRBJ2-7, with 9 nucleotides matching TRBD2. The specimen was PBMCs. This clonotype originated in a man aged 25 to 40 in good health and CMV-seronegative. CDR3 DNA sequence: TGTGCCAGCAGCTTAGTTGGGCTAGCGGGGCCCAGCTCCTACGAGCAGTACTTC. Its translation is CASSLVGLAGPSSYEQYF.